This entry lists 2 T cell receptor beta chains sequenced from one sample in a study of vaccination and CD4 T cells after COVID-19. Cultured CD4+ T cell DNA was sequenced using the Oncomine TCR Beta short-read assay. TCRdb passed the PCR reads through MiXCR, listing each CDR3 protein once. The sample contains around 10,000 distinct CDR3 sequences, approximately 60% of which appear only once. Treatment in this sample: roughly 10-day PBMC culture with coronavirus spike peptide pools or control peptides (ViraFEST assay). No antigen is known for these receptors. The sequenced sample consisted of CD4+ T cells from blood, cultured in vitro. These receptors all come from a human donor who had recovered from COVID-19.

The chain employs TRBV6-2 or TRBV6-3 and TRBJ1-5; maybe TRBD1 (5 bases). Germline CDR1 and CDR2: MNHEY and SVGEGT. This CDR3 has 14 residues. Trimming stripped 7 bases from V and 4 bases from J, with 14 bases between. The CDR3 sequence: CASTKGNRNQPQHF. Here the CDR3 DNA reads TGTGCCAGCACCAAGGGGAACCGGAATCAGCCCCAGCATTTT.

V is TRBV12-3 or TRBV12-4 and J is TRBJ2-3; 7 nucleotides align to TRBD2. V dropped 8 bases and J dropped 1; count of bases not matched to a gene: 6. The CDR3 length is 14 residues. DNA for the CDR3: TGTGCCAGCGGGGGGACTATACGCACAGATACGCAGTATTTT. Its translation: CASGGTIRTDTQYF.